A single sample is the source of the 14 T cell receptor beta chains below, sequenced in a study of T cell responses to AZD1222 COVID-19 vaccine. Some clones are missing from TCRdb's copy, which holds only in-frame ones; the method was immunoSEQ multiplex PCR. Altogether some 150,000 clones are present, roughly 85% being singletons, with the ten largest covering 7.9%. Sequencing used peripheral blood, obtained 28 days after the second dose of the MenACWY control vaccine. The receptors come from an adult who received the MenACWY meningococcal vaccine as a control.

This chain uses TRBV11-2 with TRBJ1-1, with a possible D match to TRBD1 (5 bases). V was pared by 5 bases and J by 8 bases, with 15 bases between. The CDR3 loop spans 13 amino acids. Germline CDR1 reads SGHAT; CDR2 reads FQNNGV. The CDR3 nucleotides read TGTGCCAGCAGCATCGGGACTGTCAAAGAAGCTTTCTTT. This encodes CASSIGTVKEAFF.

CDR3 amino acids: CASSEARGEGPWGYTF. The CDR3 nucleotides are TGTGCCAGCAGTGAAGCAAGAGGGGAGGGACCTTGGGGCTACACCTTC. The chain couples TRBV6-1 to TRBJ1-2, with TRBD1 as a possible D gene (5 bases). The CDR3 runs to 16 residues. Germline lookup yields CDR1 MNHNS and CDR2 SASEGT. Trimming left V 0 bases short and J 8 bases short, with 19 bases between.

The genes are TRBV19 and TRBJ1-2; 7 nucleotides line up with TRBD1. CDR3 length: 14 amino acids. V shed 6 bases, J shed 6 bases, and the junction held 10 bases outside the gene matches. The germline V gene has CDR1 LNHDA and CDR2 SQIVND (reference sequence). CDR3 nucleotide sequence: TGTGCCAGTAGCTCCGAGGACAGGCTCCATGGCTACACCTTC. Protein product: CASSSEDRLHGYTF.

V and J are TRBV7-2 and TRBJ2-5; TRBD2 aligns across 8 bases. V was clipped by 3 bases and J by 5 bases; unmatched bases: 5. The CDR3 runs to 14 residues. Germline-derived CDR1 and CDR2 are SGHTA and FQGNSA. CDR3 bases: TGTGCCAGCAGCTTCAGCGGGGGAATGGAGACCCAGTACTTC. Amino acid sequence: CASSFSGGMETQYF.

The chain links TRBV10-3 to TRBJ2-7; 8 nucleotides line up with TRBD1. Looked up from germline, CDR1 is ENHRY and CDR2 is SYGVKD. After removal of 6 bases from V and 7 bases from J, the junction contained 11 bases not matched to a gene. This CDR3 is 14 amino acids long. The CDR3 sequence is CAIREAGQGWEQYF. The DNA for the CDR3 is TGTGCCATCAGGGAGGCCGGACAGGGATGGGAGCAGTACTTC.

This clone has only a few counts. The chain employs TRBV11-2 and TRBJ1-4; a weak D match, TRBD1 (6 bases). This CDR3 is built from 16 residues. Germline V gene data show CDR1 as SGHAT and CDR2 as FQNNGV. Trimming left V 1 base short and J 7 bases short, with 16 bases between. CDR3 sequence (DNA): TGTGCCAGCAGCTTAGTTGGGGGCGGGTTAAGTGAAAAACTGTTTTTT. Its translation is CASSLVGGGLSEKLFF.

The DNA of the CDR3 is TGTGCCAACAATCTTCCCAGCGGGCCCTTGTCCGAGACCCAGTACTTC. It specifies CANNLPSGPLSETQYF. The chain carries TRBV2 and TRBJ2-5; a weak D match, TRBD2 (6 bases). The CDR3 is 16 residues long. Deletions cut 10 bases from V and 5 bases from J, with 26 bases between. The germline CDR1 and CDR2 sequences are SNHLY and FYNNEI.

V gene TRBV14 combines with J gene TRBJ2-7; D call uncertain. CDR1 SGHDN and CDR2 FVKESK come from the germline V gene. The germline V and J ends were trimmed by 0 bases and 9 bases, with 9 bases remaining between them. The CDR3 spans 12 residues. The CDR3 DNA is TGTGCCAGCAGCCAAGATCATCGTGTGCAGTACTTC. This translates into CASSQDHRVQYF.

CDR3 nucleotide sequence: TGCGCCAGCAGCTTGGGAACCGCTAGGACAGATACGCAGTATTTT. The encoded protein is CASSLGTARTDTQYF. This chain uses TRBV5-1 with TRBJ2-3; D unclear. Germline V lookup: CDR1 SGHRS, CDR2 YFSETQ. V was shortened by 0 bases and J by 3 bases, with 11 bases between the two germline ends. CDR3 size: 15 residues.

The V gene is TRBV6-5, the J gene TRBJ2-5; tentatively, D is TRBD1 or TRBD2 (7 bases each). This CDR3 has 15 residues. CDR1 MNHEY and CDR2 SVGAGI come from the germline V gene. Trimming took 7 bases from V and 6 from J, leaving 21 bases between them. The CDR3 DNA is TGTGCCAGCACCTTCCTACAGGGGAGGGAAAAGACCCAGTACTTC. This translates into CASTFLQGREKTQYF.

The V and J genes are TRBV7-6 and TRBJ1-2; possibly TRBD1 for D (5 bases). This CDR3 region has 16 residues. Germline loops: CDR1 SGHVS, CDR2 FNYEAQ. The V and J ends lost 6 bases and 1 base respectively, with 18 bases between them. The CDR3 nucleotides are TGTGCCAGCAGTCGAGTGGGAGGGGAGGGTAACTATGGCTACACCTTC. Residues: CASSRVGGEGNYGYTF. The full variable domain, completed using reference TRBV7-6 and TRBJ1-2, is GAGVSQSPRYKVTKRGQDVALRCDPISGHVSLYWYRQALGQGPEFLTYFNYEAQQDKSGLPNDRFSAERPEGSISTLTIQRTEQRDSAMYRCASSRVGGEGNYGYTFGSGTRLTVV.

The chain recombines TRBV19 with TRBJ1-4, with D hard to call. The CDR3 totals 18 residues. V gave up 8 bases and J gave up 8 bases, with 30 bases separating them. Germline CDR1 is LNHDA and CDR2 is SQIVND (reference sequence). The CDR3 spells CASPVSKDFPALREKLFF. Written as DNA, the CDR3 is TGTGCCAGTCCCGTGAGTAAGGATTTTCCGGCGTTACGGGAAAAACTGTTTTTT.

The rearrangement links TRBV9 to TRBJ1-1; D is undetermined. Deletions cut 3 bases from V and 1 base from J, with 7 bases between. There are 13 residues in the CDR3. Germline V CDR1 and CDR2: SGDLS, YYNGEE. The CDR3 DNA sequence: TGTGCCAGCAGCGAGCACAGGAACACTGAAGCTTTCTTT. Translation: CASSEHRNTEAFF.

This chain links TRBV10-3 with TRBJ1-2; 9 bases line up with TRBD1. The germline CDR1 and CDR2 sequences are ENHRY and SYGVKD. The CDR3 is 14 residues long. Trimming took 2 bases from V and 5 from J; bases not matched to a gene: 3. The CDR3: CAISEGGQGYGYTF. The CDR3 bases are TGTGCCATCAGTGAGGGGGGACAGGGATATGGCTACACCTTC.